The sequence of this T cell receptor beta chain was determined in a study of T cells expressing NK-cell markers (TCRdb year 2020). About the study as a whole: TCR beta-chain repertoires were profiled in sorted CD3+CD56+NKG2C+, CD3+CD56+NKG2C- and CD3+CD56-NKG2C+ T-cell subsets from fewer than 10 donors. Among the eight sequenced donors, only one was HCMV-seronegative, while the other seven were HCMV-seropositive. The study sequenced eight donors, all healthy volunteers chosen at random: three men and five women. Libraries were sequenced as 2 x 150 bp reads on Illumina HiSeq 2000/2500, MiSeq or NextSeq.

The CDR3 holds 19 amino acids from the cysteine to the phenylalanine. There is no recorded DNA. According to the germline V gene, CDR1 reads MGHRA and CDR2 reads YSYEKL. As regards this clonotype: Its binding antigen is unknown.

Sequencer: Illumina HiSeq 2000. The TCR beta cDNA libraries were made using 5'RACE template switching, a step that added both a universal primer site and unique molecular identifiers. cDNA synthesis was primed from the TCR beta constant segment, followed by two successive PCR amplification steps. The authors' analysis ran thus. Reads were demultiplexed and grouped by UMI with MIGEC, and clonotypes were assembled and quantified with MiTCR. Only TCR cDNA sequences supported by at least two reads were kept to exclude erroneous sequences. The tcR package was used for downstream repertoire analysis, with clonotypes matched between fractions based on CDR3 nucleotide sequence plus V segment. Antigen specificity was annotated against VDJdb with VDJmatch, allowing one amino acid substitution in CDR3. TCRdb reprocessed the reads; each CDR3 protein sequence makes one entry, and DNA is unavailable. These V and J calls originate from TCRdb's pipeline instead of the authors' own analysis. The data table for this sample lists some 340,000 distinct CDR3 sequences. Over 4% of the sample rests with the top ten.

Results the study describes overall, beyond this receptor: Those dominant clonotypes were again the most abundant among CD3+CD56-NKG2C+ cells in several donors, at about 28.3-65%. Whether the expanded NKG2C-expressing T cell clones were specific for HCMV antigens was left unclear. In six donors, the dominant CD3+CD56+NKG2C+ clonotypes ranked among the top 10 CD8+ clonotypes, making up 1.0-7.0% of CD8+ T cells.

A commercial ELISA kit detecting HCMV-specific IgG in serum was used to determine HCMV serostatus. Ficoll density gradient centrifugation was used to isolate peripheral blood mononuclear cells from blood. The sequenced sample consisted of blood T cells: a sorted CD56 or NKG2C T cell subset, CD4+ or CD8+ T cells, or bulk PBMC T cells (not recorded which). The sequence joins TRBV4-1 to TRBJ2-2; TCRdb gives TRBD2 as the D gene, but with no DNA this cannot be confirmed. The TCR was taken from a man aged 18 to 69 in good health. The CDR3 here reads CASSQAGTSGGTNTGELFF.